Shown below are 29 T cell receptor beta chains from a single sample sequenced in a study of T cells after yellow fever vaccination (dated by TCRdb to between 2018 and 2021). Libraries were made using 5' RACE. Sequencing instrument: Illumina HiSeq 2500. The public reads were run again by TCRdb, first through fastp at Q25 and then through MiXCR, and only productive beta chains were kept. CDR3 protein duplicates are merged, each entry listing the most common genes and DNA. A total of roughly 120,000 distinct CDR3 sequences appear in this sample, 7.4% of them only once. Roughly 2.5% of the sample is taken by the ten largest. The treatment or condition label, read with the paper, signifies: live attenuated yellow fever vaccine strain. This specimen consisted of CD4+ T cells sorted from PBMCs, obtained approximately 11 days after the first yellow fever vaccination. All receptors derive from a man between 18 and 35 years old who received the YFV17D yellow fever vaccine.

V gene TRBV5-4 combines with J gene TRBJ2-1; D is uncertain. This CDR3 has 15 amino acids. V was cut by 1 base and J by 1 base, with 9 bases left in between. Germline V gene sequence: CDR1 SGHNT, CDR2 YYREEE (reference sequence). This CDR3 reads CASSLPARSYNEQFF. The CDR3 DNA reads as TGTGCCAGCAGCTTGCCAGCGAGGTCCTACAATGAGCAGTTCTTC.

This clonotype was picked up many times. The rearrangement joins TRBV27 to TRBJ1-2; TRBD1 is a possible D gene (6 bases). This CDR3 region has 17 residues. CDR1 is MNHEY, CDR2 SMNVEV, per germline (reference sequence). Trimming removed 0 bases from V and 7 bases from J, with 21 bases in between. The CDR3 nucleotides read TGTGCCAGCAGTTTATCTTATATCACGGGACAACGGGCTGGCTACACCTTC. Translating gives CASSLSYITGQRAGYTF.

This clonotype has ten or more counts. This chain links TRBV7-2 with TRBJ2-1, with D possibly TRBD1 on 5 matching bases. The germline CDR1 and CDR2 sequences are SGHTA and FQGNSA. The V gene lost 0 bases and the J gene lost 2 bases, with 8 bases spanning the gap. This CDR3 spans 15 amino acids. CDR3 amino acids: CASSLAGAAYNEQFF. The CDR3 DNA follows: TGTGCCAGCAGCTTAGCTGGGGCCGCCTACAATGAGCAGTTCTTC.

The table lists this clonotype with many counts. The chain carries TRBV12-3 or TRBV12-4 and TRBJ1-5; D not certain. V lost 7 bases, J lost 1 base, and 14 bases lay in between. CDR3 size: 15 residues. The CDR3 loop reads CASTPGAWSNQPQHF. The CDR3 DNA sequence: TGTGCCAGCACCCCCGGCGCATGGAGCAATCAGCCCCAGCATTTT.

The table lists this clonotype with many counts. The chain links TRBV11-2 to TRBJ1-2; TRBD1 might be the D (5 bases). Germline V gives CDR1 SGHAT, CDR2 FQNNGV. Trimming left V 2 bases short and J 3 bases short, with 13 bases between. There are 15 residues in the CDR3. CDR3 region: CASSLSRVPYYGYTF. The CDR3 nucleotides read TGTGCCAGCAGCTTAAGCAGGGTTCCGTACTATGGCTACACCTTC. The variable domain in full, with the rest retrieved from reference TRBV11-2 and TRBJ1-2, is EAGVAQSPRYKIIEKRQSVAFWCNPISGHATLYWYQQILGQGPKLLIQFQNNGVVDDSQLPKDRFSAERLKGVDSTLKIQPAKLEDSAVYLCASSLSRVPYYGYTFGSGTRLTVV.

This clonotype was observed at least ten times. The chain joins TRBV3-1 to TRBJ1-2, with 7 positions matching TRBD1. Looked up from germline, CDR1 is LGHDT and CDR2 is YNNKEL (reference sequence). The junction had 4 bases not matched to a gene; V was cut back by 3 bases and J by 0 bases. The CDR3 is made up of 15 amino acids. The CDR3 bases are TGTGCCAGCAGCCACCTGGACAGGCCTAACTATGGCTACACCTTC. It yields the protein CASSHLDRPNYGYTF.

This clonotype was observed many times. The chain links TRBV5-1 to TRBJ2-1; 14 bases match TRBD2. The CDR3 extends over 15 amino acids. CDR1 and CDR2 (germline): SGHRS, YFSETQ. The V segment lost 4 bases and the J segment 10 bases; nucleotides outside the gene matches: 7. Written as DNA, the CDR3 is TGCGCCAGCAGCCAGGGACTAGCGGGGGAGGGGGAGCAGTTCTTC. It yields the protein CASSQGLAGEGEQFF. Complete variable domain (other parts from reference TRBV5-1 and TRBJ2-1): KAGVTQTPRYLIKTRGQQVTLSCSPISGHRSVSWYQQTPGQGLQFLFEYFSETQRNKGNFPGRFSGRQFSNSRSEMNVSTLELGDSALYLCASSQGLAGEGEQFFGPGTRLTVL.

This clonotype was detected ten times or more. The chain employs TRBV12-3 or TRBV12-4 and TRBJ1-2; no firm D call. The CDR3 runs to 14 residues. The V gene lost 3 bases and the J gene lost 0 bases, with 8 bases spanning the gap. The DNA of the CDR3 is TGTGCCAGCAGTTTCCGGCGACCTAACTATGGCTACACCTTC. As protein: CASSFRRPNYGYTF.

This clonotype appeared a few times. This CDR3 is CASSQDLDSGGRETQYF. CDR3 sequence (DNA): TGCGCCAGCAGCCAAGATCTAGATAGCGGGGGAAGAGAGACCCAGTACTTC. The chain employs TRBV4-1 and TRBJ2-5, with TRBD2 matching over 9 bases. Germline trimming cut 0 bases from V and 4 bases from J; bases unmatched to any gene: 9. Per germline, CDR1 MGHRA and CDR2 YSYEKL. CDR3 length: 17 amino acids.

Points on this clonotype: A much more abundant neighbour one base away suggests this may be a read error. This chain connects TRBV11-2 to TRBJ2-1; TRBD2 matches 7 bases. The CDR3 is 15 residues long. V lost 2 bases, J lost 4 bases, and 5 bases stayed unmatched. CDR1 SGHAT and CDR2 FQNNGV come from the germline V gene. CDR3 sequence: CASSLRSSGYNEQFF. CDR3 DNA: TGTGCCAGCAGCTTAAGGTCTAGCGGATACAATGAGCAGTTCTTC.

This clonotype was seen only a few times. The chain joins TRBV7-2 to TRBJ2-5, with 9 nucleotides matching TRBD2. Germline loops: CDR1 SGHTA, CDR2 FQGNSA. The CDR3 covers 16 residues. The V gene end was trimmed by 2 bases and the J gene end by 4 bases; junction bases not matched to a gene: 8. DNA for the CDR3: TGTGCCAGCAGCTTACTCGCGGGGGGGGCCGGAGAGACCCAGTACTTC. Amino acid sequence: CASSLLAGGAGETQYF.

The chain uses TRBV3-1 and TRBJ1-1, with D uncertain. Germline CDR1 LGHDT, CDR2 YNNKEL (reference sequence). V was pared by 5 bases and J by 5 bases, with 15 bases between. The CDR3 runs 14 residues. For the CDR3, the DNA is TGTGCCAGCAGCGCCCAGGAGCTTGGGACTGAAGCTTTCTTT. Translated, it gives CASSAQELGTEAFF.

This clonotype was detected many times. V is TRBV4-3 and J is TRBJ1-2; no clear D gene. CDR3 size: 16 residues. V was pared by 0 bases and J by 4 bases, with 15 bases between. Germline lookup yields CDR1 LGHNA and CDR2 YSLEER. DNA of the CDR3: TGCGCCAGCAGCCAAGATCTGGTGGTCAACCGCTATGGCTACACCTTC. Its translation: CASSQDLVVNRYGYTF.

Only a few counts were recorded for this clonotype. The gene calls are TRBV29-1 and TRBJ2-7, with D perhaps TRBD1 (8 bases). Trimming removed 7 bases from V and 5 bases from J, with 18 bases in between. Germline CDR1 reads SQVTM; CDR2 reads ANQGSEA. This CDR3 has 13 residues. The CDR3: CSADREGRNEQYF. CDR3 DNA: TGCAGCGCGGACAGGGAGGGACGAAACGAGCAGTACTTC.

This clonotype was detected many times. CDR3 sequence (DNA): TGCGCCAGCAGAGAGGAGCGGGGGGGCTTAGATACGCAGTATTTT. Translating it yields CASREERGGLDTQYF. The rearrangement joins TRBV5-1 to TRBJ2-3, with 10 nucleotides matching TRBD2. The CDR3 totals 15 residues. In germline, CDR1 is SGHRS, CDR2 YFSETQ. The ends lost 5 bases at V and 5 bases at J; junction bases unmatched: 8.

Many counts were recorded for this clonotype. The V and J genes are TRBV10-3 and TRBJ1-2; D remains unclear. Per germline, CDR1 ENHRY and CDR2 SYGVKD. Trimming took 3 bases from V and 3 from J, leaving 8 bases between them. The CDR3 is 13 residues long. CDR3 nucleotides: TGTGCCATCAGTGAAGACGGTTACTATGGCTACACCTTC. The encoded protein is CAISEDGYYGYTF.

This clonotype was observed a handful of times. The genes are TRBV6-5 and TRBJ2-4; D uncertain. This CDR3 comprises 16 residues. Per germline, CDR1 MNHEY and CDR2 SVGAGI. V lost 3 bases, J lost 1 base, and 13 bases lay in between. CDR3 nucleotides: TGTGCCAGCAGTTATGGGAACCTCGGGGCCAAAAACATTCAGTACTTC. Its translation: CASSYGNLGAKNIQYF.

The V gene is TRBV10-3, the J gene TRBJ1-2; possible D gene TRBD1, 5 bases. V gave up 2 bases and J gave up 5 bases, with 6 bases separating them. The CDR3 is 12 residues long. CDR1 is ENHRY and CDR2 is SYGVKD in the germline V gene. The CDR3 sequence is CAISEGAYGYTF. The CDR3 coding sequence is TGTGCCATCAGTGAGGGGGCTTATGGCTACACCTTC.

In its sample, this clonotype was seen many times. This chain joins TRBV12-3 or TRBV12-4 and TRBJ2-1, with 7 bases aligning to TRBD2. There are 15 residues in the CDR3. The ends lost 6 bases at V and 5 bases at J; junction bases unmatched: 10. The CDR3 sequence: CASSLATSEHNEQFF. The CDR3 DNA reads as TGTGCCAGCAGCCTCGCCACTAGCGAGCACAATGAGCAGTTCTTC.

Concerning this clonotype itself: A much larger clone lies a single base off, so this may be a read error. The CDR3 ends on some other residue instead of the conserved phenylalanine or tryptophan, so this is likely a read error. J is TRBJ1-1 and V is TRBV5-1; TRBD1 matches at 7 bases. The CDR3 has 17 amino acids. Germline V gives CDR1 SGHRS, CDR2 YFSETQ. V was clipped by 0 bases and J by 1 base; unmatched bases: 9. The CDR3 region is CASSLGPRQGGNTEAFS. As DNA, the CDR3 is TGCGCCAGCAGCTTGGGGCCTCGACAGGGAGGGAACACTGAAGCTTTCTCT.

This clonotype was observed many times. The V call is TRBV27, the J call TRBJ2-1; a weak D match, TRBD2 (7 bases). This CDR3 has 17 amino acids. Germline V gene lookup returns CDR1 MNHEY and CDR2 SMNVEV (reference sequence). The V and J ends lost 3 bases and 5 bases respectively, with 20 bases between them. The CDR3 loop reads CASSFVGRGAPNNEQFF. The CDR3 bases are TGTGCCAGCAGTTTTGTCGGTCGGGGGGCCCCTAACAATGAGCAGTTCTTC.

In this sample, this clonotype turned up many times. The CDR3 loop is CASSYSTLTGTEAFF. The CDR3 coding sequence is TGTGCCAGCAGTTATTCGACCCTAACCGGCACTGAAGCTTTCTTT. The V and J genes are TRBV6-5 and TRBJ1-1, with unresolved D. This CDR3 is built from 15 residues. Per germline, CDR1 MNHEY and CDR2 SVGAGI. Between the trimmed V and J ends, which lost 3 bases and 4 bases, there was a span of 15 bases.

This clonotype was counted many times. The genes are TRBV4-2 and TRBJ2-3; no clear D gene. This CDR3 region has 16 residues. The V gene lost 0 bases and the J gene lost 3 bases, with 13 bases spanning the gap. CDR1 is LGHNA, CDR2 YNFKEQ, per germline. DNA of the CDR3: TGTGCCAGCAGCCAAGATCAAGGGATTCGTACAGATACGCAGTATTTT. This sequence encodes CASSQDQGIRTDTQYF.

This clonotype was found many times. V and J are TRBV5-6 and TRBJ1-6, with D uncertain. CDR1 and CDR2 (germline): SGHDT, YYEEEE. The germline V and J ends were trimmed by 4 bases and 4 bases, with 12 bases remaining between them. The CDR3 contains 15 residues. CDR3 sequence: CASSPTGGYNSPLHF. CDR3 DNA sequence: TGTGCCAGCAGCCCTACGGGAGGATATAATTCACCCCTCCACTTT.

This clonotype appeared many times. This chain connects TRBV3-1 to TRBJ2-7; the D is unclear. V lost 2 bases and J 4 bases, leaving 9 bases between the germline ends. Germline V CDR1 and CDR2: LGHDT, YNNKEL (reference sequence). CDR3 length: 13 amino acids. The CDR3 nucleotides are TGTGCCAGCAGCCAAATAGGGAAATACGAGCAGTACTTC. Translation gives CASSQIGKYEQYF.

This clonotype was seen repeatedly, ten times or more. The gene calls are TRBV11-2 and TRBJ2-7; tentative D call: TRBD1 (6 bases). The germline V gene has CDR1 SGHAT and CDR2 FQNNGV. The germline V and J ends were trimmed by 0 bases and 0 bases, with 9 bases remaining between them. This CDR3 is built from 15 residues. CDR3 sequence reads: CASSLEGQSSYEQYF. CDR3 nucleotides: TGTGCCAGCAGCTTAGAAGGACAGAGCTCCTACGAGCAGTACTTC.

This clonotype was detected many times. The chain recombines TRBV7-6 with TRBJ1-6; D is possibly TRBD1 (6 bases). V lost 5 bases to trimming and J lost 7 bases, with 9 bases between them. The CDR3 loop spans 13 amino acids. Germline-derived CDR1 and CDR2 are SGHVS and FNYEAQ. CDR3 residues: CASSGTLNSPLHF. The CDR3 DNA reads as TGTGCCAGCAGCGGGACACTAAATTCACCCCTCCACTTT.

This clonotype is a singleton in its sample. With a much larger clone just one base away, this may be a read error. The V and J genes are TRBV3-1 and TRBJ2-5; 10 positions match TRBD1. Trimming took 4 bases from V and 5 from J; bases not matched to a gene: 16. This CDR3 contains 18 residues. Germline values: CDR1 LGHDT, CDR2 YNNKEL (reference sequence). This chain's CDR3 is CASSPWTGGERAHETQYF. The CDR3 region has the DNA TGTGCCAGCAGCCCCTGGACAGGGGGTGAAAGGGCTCATGAGACCCAGTACTTC.

The chain carries TRBV7-6 and TRBJ2-1; D is uncertain. Germline V gene data show CDR1 as SGHVS and CDR2 as FNYEAQ. This CDR3 has 14 amino acids. Trimming left V 5 bases short and J 8 bases short, with 16 bases between. The CDR3 loop is CASSIVSIFDEQFF. In nucleotides, the CDR3 is TGTGCCAGCAGCATAGTTTCCATTTTCGATGAGCAGTTCTTC.